This T cell receptor (beta chain) originates from a study of blood T cell repertoires in COVID-19. Study details: Acute and convalescent COVID-19 samples came from the United States, Italy and Spain. Sample material is recorded as cDNA or gDNA derived from T cells, B-cell-depleted T cells, or PBMCs.

Original processing notes: Using reference gene primer amplification, nucleated cell counts were estimated. Only in-frame clones appear in the TCRdb table, and some are missing; sequencing was by immunoSEQ multiplex PCR. V, J and clone size are those of that table, while D and trimming were read from the DNA. Of some 41,000 clones in the sample, 80% to 90% were seen once. The sample comprised peripheral blood. The receptor was derived from a man aged 40-50 years with active COVID-19.

The CDR3 sequence is CASSGAGVQETQYF. Written as DNA, the CDR3 is TGTGCCAGCAGCGGAGCGGGGGTTCAAGAGACCCAGTACTTC. The chain recombines TRBV9 with TRBJ2-5, with TRBD2 matching over 8 bases. The junction had 3 bases not matched to a gene; V was cut back by 3 bases and J by 2 bases. The length of the CDR3 is 14 residues. Germline loops: CDR1 SGDLS, CDR2 YYNGEE.